This TCR beta chain is drawn from a study of blood T cell repertoires in COVID-19. About the research overall: Acute and convalescent COVID-19 specimens originated in the United States, Italy and Spain. From T cells, B-cell-depleted T cells, or PBMCs came the material, which was cDNA or gDNA.

The trim removed 5 bases at V and 1 base at J, leaving 1 base unmatched. Germline V gene data show CDR1 as KGHDR and CDR2 as SFDVKD. This CDR3 is built from 13 residues. Per the authors' pipeline: The authors estimated nucleated cell counts from reference gene primer amplification. Here immunoSEQ multiplex PCR was the method, and the copy in TCRdb shows in-frame clones only, minus some. V, J and clone size are taken as reported in that table, and D and trimming were inferred from the DNA itself. The data show some 74,000 clones, roughly 80% seen once. The sample was peripheral blood. The clonotype originates from a woman of 80 years or more with active or convalescent COVID-19. The chain has TRBV24-1 and TRBJ2-7; TRBD2 aligns across 7 bases. Written as DNA, the CDR3 is TGTGCCACCAGTGTGGGGGGGTCCTACGAGCAGTACTTC. Translating it yields CATSVGGSYEQYF.